The source of this TCR beta chain is a study of CD8 T cells in Susac syndrome. General study findings and limits: The study recognized that its TCR sequencing and HLA analysis covered a relatively small number of individuals.

Germline V lookup: CDR1 SGHVS, CDR2 FNYEAQ. There are 15 residues in the CDR3. The J segment lost 6 bases and the V segment lost 5 bases, leaving 13 bases of the junction unmatched. Random-hexamer reverse transcription was applied to roughly 0.45 to 1 ug RNA. Amplification of TCR beta CDR3 by immunoSEQ multiplex PCR spanned 54 Vbeta and 13 Jbeta. MiXCR, applied by TCRdb to the immunoSEQ multiplex PCR reads, yields one record per CDR3 protein. The table has more than 85,000 distinct CDR3 sequences, less than 97% seen once; the top ten hold 0.075% to 0.1%. The CD8+ and CD4+ T cells were isolated magnetically using a negative isolation approach, whereas the TEMRA cells were enriched by FACS. On this clonotype itself: Its antigen is as yet unknown.

The source is a human donor in good health. The sequenced sample was CD4+ T cells from PBMCs. V usage is TRBV7-6 and J usage is TRBJ2-7; 7 bases align to TRBD1. CDR3 in amino acids: CASSEEAGGTGEQYF. The CDR3 region has the DNA TGTGCCAGCAGCGAAGAAGCAGGGGGAACCGGCGAGCAGTACTTC.